This T cell receptor (beta chain) emerged from a study of spatial heterogeneity in lung cancer. Time point defined: sample taken at primary tumor resection. Unsorted whole RNA of tumor, nontumor lung or frozen PBMC was sequenced. This CDR3 is 16 amino acids long. After removal of 5 bases from V and 5 bases from J, the junction contained 12 bases not matched to a gene. Germline-derived CDR1 and CDR2 are MNHEY and SVGEGT. TCRdb independently ran MiXCR on the 5' RACE reads; one entry per CDR3 protein. The sample consists of more than 30,000 distinct CDR3 sequences, 5.8% of them appearing once. The sample holds a few counts of this clonotype.

This sequence was found in a male donor with early-stage non-small cell lung cancer. Sample: PBMCs, taken at surgery. The V and J genes are TRBV6-2 or TRBV6-3 and TRBJ1-1, with 9 bases aligning to TRBD1. The CDR3 DNA sequence: TGTGCCAGCAGTAGCCCGGGACAGGGCGGGAAGACTGAAGCTTTCTTT. It is translated as CASSSPGQGGKTEAFF.